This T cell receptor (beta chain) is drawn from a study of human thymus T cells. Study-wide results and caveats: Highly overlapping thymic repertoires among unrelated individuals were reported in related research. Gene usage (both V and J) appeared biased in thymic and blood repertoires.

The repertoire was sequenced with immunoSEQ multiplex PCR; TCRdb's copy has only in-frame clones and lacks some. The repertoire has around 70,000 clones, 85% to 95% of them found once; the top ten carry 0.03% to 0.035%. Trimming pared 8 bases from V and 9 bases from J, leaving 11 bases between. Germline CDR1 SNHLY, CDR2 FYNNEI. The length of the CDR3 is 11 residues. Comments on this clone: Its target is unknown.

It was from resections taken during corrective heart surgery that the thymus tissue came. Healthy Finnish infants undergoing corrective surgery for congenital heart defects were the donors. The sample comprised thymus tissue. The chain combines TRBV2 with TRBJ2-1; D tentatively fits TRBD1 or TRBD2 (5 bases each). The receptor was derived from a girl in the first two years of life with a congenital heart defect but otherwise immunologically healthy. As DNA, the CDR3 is TGTGCCAGCCGGGACGTTATTGAGCAGTTCTTC. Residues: CASRDVIEQFF.